This record covers a single T cell receptor (beta chain). Its target is unknown. At one end, the junction sequence differs from germline, possibly due to a read error. This record belongs to a study of immune cell composition in non-small cell lung cancer. Study findings and constraints: In adenocarcinoma, maximal tumour-associated clone frequency tracked TIL tumour reactivity. Squamous carcinomas (75%) more often had tumour-associated clones >0.5% than adenocarcinomas (roughly 35%). Top 10 clone scores and clonality were higher in squamous than adenocarcinoma.

CDR1 is SGHKS, CDR2 YYEKEE, per germline (reference sequence). The length of the CDR3 is 14 residues. Sequenced by immunoSEQ multiplex PCR; TCRdb stores in-frame clones only, minus some. Among about 7,600 clones listed, just under 80% were seen once. This clonotype was obtained from a human donor with non-small cell lung cancer. The chain joins TRBV5-5 to TRBJ1-2; D not resolved. Specimen: lung tumor tissue. The CDR3 DNA is TGTGCCAGCAGCTTGTTCGCGGGGAACCCTAACACCCCCTTC. This codes for CASSLFAGNPNTPF.